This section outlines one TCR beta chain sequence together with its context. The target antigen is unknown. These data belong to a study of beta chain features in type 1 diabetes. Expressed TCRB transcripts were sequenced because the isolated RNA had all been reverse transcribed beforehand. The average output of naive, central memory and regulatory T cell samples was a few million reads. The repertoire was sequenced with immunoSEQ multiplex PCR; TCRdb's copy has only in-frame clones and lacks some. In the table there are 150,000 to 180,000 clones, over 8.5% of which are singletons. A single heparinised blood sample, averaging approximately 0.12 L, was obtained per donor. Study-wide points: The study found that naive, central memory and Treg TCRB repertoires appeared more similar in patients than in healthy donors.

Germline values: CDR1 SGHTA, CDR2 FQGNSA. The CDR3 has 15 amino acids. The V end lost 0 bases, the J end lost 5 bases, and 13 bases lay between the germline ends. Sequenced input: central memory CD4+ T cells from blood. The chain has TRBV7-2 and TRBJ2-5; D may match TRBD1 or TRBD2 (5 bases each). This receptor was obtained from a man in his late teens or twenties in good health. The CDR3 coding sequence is TGTGCCAGCAGCTTAGCGGGTACCGGGGCGGAGACCCAGTACTTC. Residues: CASSLAGTGAETQYF.